The 5 T cell receptor beta chains below all came from one sample that was sequenced in a study of beta chain features in type 1 diabetes. The isolated RNA, all of it, was reverse transcribed, so expressed TCRB transcripts were what got sequenced. Assay: immunoSEQ multiplex PCR; the TCRdb copy retains only in-frame clones and omits some. In the table there are 300,000 to 350,000 clones, around a fifth of which are singletons. Specimen: naive CD4+ T cells from blood. These receptors were taken from a woman aged 18-29 years in good health.

This chain uses TRBV4-1 with TRBJ1-5; possible D gene TRBD1, 6 bases. V dropped 0 bases and J dropped 4 bases, with 13 bases sitting between them. The CDR3 spans 16 residues. Germline CDR1 and CDR2: MGHRA and YSYEKL. CDR3 DNA sequence: TGCGCCAGCAGCCAAGATTCCCAGGGGTTTAATCAGCCCCAGCATTTT. Encoded protein: CASSQDSQGFNQPQHF.

This clone was detected only a few times. V and J are TRBV30 and TRBJ2-4, with 7 bases fitting TRBD2. CDR3 length: 16 amino acids. From germline, CDR1 is GTSNPN and CDR2 SVGIG (reference sequence). J lost 7 bases, V lost 0 bases, and 12 bases had no gene match. The CDR3 here is CAWSVDRAGYENIQYF. The CDR3 nucleotides read TGTGCCTGGAGTGTAGATCGAGCGGGATATGAGAACATTCAGTACTTC.

The chain is built from TRBV4-1 and TRBJ2-6; D unclear. This CDR3 contains 15 residues. The ends were cut back, 1 base at V and 0 bases at J, with 4 bases in the middle. Germline V gene data show CDR1 as MGHRA and CDR2 as YSYEKL. The CDR3 spells CASSQGGSGANVLTF. The CDR3 region has the DNA TGCGCCAGCAGCCAAGGCGGCTCTGGGGCCAACGTCCTGACTTTC.

This clone was picked up a small number of times. The J gene is TRBJ2-2, the V gene TRBV11-2; tentative D call: TRBD1 (5 bases). Between the trimmed V and J ends, which lost 4 bases and 4 bases, there was a span of 7 bases. The CDR3 has 13 residues. From germline, CDR1 is SGHAT and CDR2 FQNNGV. CDR3: CASSSRVTGELFF. The CDR3 nucleotides are TGTGCCAGCAGCTCCAGGGTCACCGGGGAGCTGTTTTTT.

The chain joins TRBV9 to TRBJ2-7, with a weak D call TRBD1 (5 bases). The CDR3 extends over 15 amino acids. Germline CDR1 SGDLS, CDR2 YYNGEE. Trimming took 0 bases from V and 2 from J, leaving 12 bases between them. CDR3 DNA: TGTGCCAGCAGCGTAGCTCCAGGGCCCACCTACGAGCAGTACTTC. As protein: CASSVAPGPTYEQYF.